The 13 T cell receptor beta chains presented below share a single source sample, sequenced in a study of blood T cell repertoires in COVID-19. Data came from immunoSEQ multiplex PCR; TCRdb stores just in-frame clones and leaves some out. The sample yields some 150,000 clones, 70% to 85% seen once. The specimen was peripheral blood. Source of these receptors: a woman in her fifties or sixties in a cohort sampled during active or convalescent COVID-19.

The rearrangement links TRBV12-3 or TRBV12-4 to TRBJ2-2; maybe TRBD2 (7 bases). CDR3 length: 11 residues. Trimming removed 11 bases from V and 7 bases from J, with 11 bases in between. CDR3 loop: CARGAGGELFF. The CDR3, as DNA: TGTGCCCGGGGGGCGGGCGGGGAGCTGTTTTTT.

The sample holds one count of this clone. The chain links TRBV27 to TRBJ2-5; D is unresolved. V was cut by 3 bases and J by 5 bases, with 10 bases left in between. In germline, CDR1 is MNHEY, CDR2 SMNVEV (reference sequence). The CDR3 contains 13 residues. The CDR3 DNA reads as TGTGCCAGCAGTTTCCTAGAGAGTGAGACCCAGTACTTC. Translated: CASSFLESETQYF.

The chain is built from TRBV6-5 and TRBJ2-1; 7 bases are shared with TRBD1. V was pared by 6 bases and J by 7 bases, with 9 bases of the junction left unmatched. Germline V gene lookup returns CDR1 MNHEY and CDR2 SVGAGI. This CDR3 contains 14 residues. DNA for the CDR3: TGTGCCAGCAGGAGGACAGGCTCGAGTAATGAGCAGTTCTTC. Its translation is CASRRTGSSNEQFF.

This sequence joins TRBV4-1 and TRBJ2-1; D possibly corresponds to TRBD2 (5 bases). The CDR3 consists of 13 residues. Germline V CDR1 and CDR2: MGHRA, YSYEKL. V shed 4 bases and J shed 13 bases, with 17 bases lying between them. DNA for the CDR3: TGCGCCAGCAGCCCCCCGGTGATGGGAGCACAGTTCTTC. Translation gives CASSPPVMGAQFF.

Written as DNA, the CDR3 is TGTGCCAGCAGCCGACAGTCTAACTATGGCTACACCTTC. Its translation: CASSRQSNYGYTF. This sequence joins TRBV25-1 and TRBJ1-2; D is possibly TRBD1 (5 bases). Looked up from germline, CDR1 is MGHDK and CDR2 is SYGVNS. CDR3 length: 13 residues. V lost 6 bases to trimming and J lost 0 bases, with 8 bases between them.

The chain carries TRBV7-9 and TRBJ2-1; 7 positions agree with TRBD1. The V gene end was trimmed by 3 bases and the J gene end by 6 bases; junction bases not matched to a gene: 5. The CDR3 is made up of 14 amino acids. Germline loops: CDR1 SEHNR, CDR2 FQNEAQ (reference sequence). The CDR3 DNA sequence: TGTGCCAGCAGCTTGCCAGGGGGACGCAATGAGCAGTTCTTC. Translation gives CASSLPGGRNEQFF.

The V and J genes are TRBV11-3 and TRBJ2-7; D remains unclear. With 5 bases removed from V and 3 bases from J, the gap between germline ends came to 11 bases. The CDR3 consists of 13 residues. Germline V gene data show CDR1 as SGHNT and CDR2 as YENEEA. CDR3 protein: CASSPRVGYEQYF. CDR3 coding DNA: TGTGCCAGCAGCCCCCGGGTCGGCTACGAGCAGTACTTC.

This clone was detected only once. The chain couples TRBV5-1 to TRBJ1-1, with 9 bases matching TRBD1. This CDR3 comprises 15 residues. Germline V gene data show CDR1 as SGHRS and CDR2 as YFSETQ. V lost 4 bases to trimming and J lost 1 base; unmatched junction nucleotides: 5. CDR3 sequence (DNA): TGCGCCAGCAGCGAAGGGACAGGGCCGAACACTGAAGCTTTCTTT. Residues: CASSEGTGPNTEAFF.

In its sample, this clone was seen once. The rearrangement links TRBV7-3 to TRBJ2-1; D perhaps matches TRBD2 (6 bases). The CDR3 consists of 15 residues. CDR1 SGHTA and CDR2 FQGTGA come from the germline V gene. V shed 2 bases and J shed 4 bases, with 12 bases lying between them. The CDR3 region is CASSLAGGEYNEQFF. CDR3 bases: TGTGCCAGCAGCTTAGCCGGCGGGGAATACAATGAGCAGTTCTTC.

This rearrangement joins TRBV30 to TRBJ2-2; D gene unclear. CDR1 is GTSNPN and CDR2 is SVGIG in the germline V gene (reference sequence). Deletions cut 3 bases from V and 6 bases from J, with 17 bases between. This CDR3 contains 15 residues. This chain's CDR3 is CAWRWASIVSGELFF. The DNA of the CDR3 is TGTGCCTGGAGGTGGGCTTCCATAGTGTCCGGGGAGCTGTTTTTT.

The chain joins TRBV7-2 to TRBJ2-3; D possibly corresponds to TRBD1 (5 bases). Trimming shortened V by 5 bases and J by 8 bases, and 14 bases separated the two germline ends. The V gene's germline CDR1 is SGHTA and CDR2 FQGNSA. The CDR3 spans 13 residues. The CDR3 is CASSPQGLGTQYF. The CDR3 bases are TGTGCCAGCAGCCCTCAGGGATTAGGTACGCAGTATTTT.

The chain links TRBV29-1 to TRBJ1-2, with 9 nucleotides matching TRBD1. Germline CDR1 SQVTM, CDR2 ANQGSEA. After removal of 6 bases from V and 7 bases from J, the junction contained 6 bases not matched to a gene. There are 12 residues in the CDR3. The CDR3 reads CSVGDRVGGYTF. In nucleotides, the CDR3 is TGCAGCGTGGGGGACAGGGTGGGTGGCTACACCTTC.

In DNA, the CDR3 is TGTGCCAGCAGCCCAGGACTAGCGGGGGACTCCTACGAGCAGTACTTC. Residues: CASSPGLAGDSYEQYF. V usage is TRBV7-9 and J usage is TRBJ2-7; 13 bases are shared with TRBD2. CDR3 length: 16 amino acids. The germline V gene has CDR1 SEHNR and CDR2 FQNEAQ (reference sequence). V shed 5 bases and J 0 bases; nucleotides not matched to a gene: 4. The full variable domain, rest sourced from reference TRBV7-9 and TRBJ2-7, is DTGVSQNPRHKITKRGQNVTFRCDPISEHNRLYWYRQTLGQGPEFLTYFQNEAQLEKSRLLSDRFSAERPKGSFSTLEIQRTEQGDSAMYLCASSPGLAGDSYEQYFGPGTRLTVT.